This T cell receptor (beta chain) is drawn from a study of cytomegalovirus exposure and HLA in healthy donors. The wider study: A previous analysis identified 95 million to 130 million unique TCR beta sequences derived from 180 million or so T cells.

It was with 60 Vbeta and 13 Jbeta primers that the PCR ran. TCRdb keeps only in-frame clones here, not all; method: immunoSEQ multiplex PCR. The repertoire consists of about 88,000 clones, with 70% to 90% occurring once and the leading ten covering about 2.5%. CDR3 size: 12 residues. Germline CDR1 reads SGHTA; CDR2 reads FQGNSA. The J segment lost 7 bases and the V segment lost 5 bases, leaving 4 bases of the junction unmatched. The genes are TRBV7-2 and TRBJ2-7; TRBD1 agrees at 8 bases. Sequenced sample: PBMCs. The origin of this receptor is a man in his late teens or twenties in good health and CMV-seronegative. The CDR3 coding sequence is TGTGCCAGCAGCCACTGGACAGGGGAGCAGTACTTC. Protein: CASSHWTGEQYF.